The text below deals with one T cell receptor (beta chain). The method was immunoSEQ multiplex PCR; TCRdb's version includes in-frame clones alone and lacks a portion of them. The sample lists 200,000 or so clones; 75% to 85% were seen once. This record belongs to a study of blood T cell repertoires in COVID-19. The overall study: Samples taken during acute and convalescent COVID-19 were collected in the United States, Italy and Spain. The analysed material was cDNA or gDNA that came from T cells, B-cell-depleted T cells, or PBMCs.

Recruits, aged about 18 to 100 years, lived in 25 or so US areas. Cohort allocation depended upon clinical history that participants reported. This receptor was obtained from a woman aged 40 to 49 with acute COVID-19. The sample was PBMCs or T cells enriched from blood (not recorded which).

CDR3 sequence: CASSMRGSGGYNEQFF. CDR3 DNA: TGTGCCAGTAGTATGCGGGGTAGCGGGGGGTACAATGAGCAGTTCTTC. The chain carries TRBV19 and TRBJ2-1; 10 nucleotides line up with TRBD2. Germline-derived CDR1 and CDR2 are LNHDA and SQIVND (reference sequence). This CDR3 spans 16 amino acids. V was pared by 3 bases and J by 4 bases, with 6 bases of the junction left unmatched.